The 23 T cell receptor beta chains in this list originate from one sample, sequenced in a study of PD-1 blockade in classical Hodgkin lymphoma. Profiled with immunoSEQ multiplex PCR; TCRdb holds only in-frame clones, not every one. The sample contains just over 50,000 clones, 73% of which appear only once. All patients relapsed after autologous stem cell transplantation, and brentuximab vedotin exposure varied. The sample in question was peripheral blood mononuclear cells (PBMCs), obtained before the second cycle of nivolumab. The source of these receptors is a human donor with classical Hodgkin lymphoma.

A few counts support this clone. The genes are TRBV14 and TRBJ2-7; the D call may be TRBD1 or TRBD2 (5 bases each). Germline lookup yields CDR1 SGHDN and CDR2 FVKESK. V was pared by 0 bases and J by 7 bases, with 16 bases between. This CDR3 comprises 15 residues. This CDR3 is CASSQEGVLVREQYF. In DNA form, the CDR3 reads TGTGCCAGCAGCCAAGAAGGGGTACTAGTTCGGGAGCAGTACTTC. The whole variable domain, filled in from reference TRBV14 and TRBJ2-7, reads EAGVTQFPSHSVIEKGQTVTLRCDPISGHDNLYWYRRVMGKEIKFLLHFVKESKQDESGMPNNRFLAERTGGTYSTLKVQPAELEDSGVYFCASSQEGVLVREQYFGPGTRLTVT.

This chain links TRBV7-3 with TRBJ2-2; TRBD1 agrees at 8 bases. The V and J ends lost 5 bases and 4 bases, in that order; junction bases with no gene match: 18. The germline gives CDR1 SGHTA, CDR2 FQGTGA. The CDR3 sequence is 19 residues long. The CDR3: CASSPLGGGQGISTGELFF. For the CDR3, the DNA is TGTGCCAGCAGCCCCCTCGGAGGTGGACAGGGTATTAGCACCGGGGAGCTGTTTTTT.

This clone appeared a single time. In DNA, the CDR3 is TGTGCCAGCAGCCCGCGAGGGGGAAGTTACGAGCAGTACTTC. Translation: CASSPRGGSYEQYF. This chain uses TRBV7-9 with TRBJ2-7; the D gene is possibly TRBD1 (6 bases). The CDR3 is 14 amino acids. V lost 5 bases, J lost 4 bases, and 15 bases lay in between. Germline CDR1 and CDR2: SEHNR and FQNEAQ (reference sequence).

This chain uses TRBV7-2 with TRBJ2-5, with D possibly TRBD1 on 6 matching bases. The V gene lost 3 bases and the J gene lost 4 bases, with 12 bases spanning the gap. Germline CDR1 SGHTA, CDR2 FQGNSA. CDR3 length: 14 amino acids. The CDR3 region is CASSFDRPPETQYF. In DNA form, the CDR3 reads TGTGCCAGCAGCTTTGACAGGCCGCCAGAGACCCAGTACTTC.

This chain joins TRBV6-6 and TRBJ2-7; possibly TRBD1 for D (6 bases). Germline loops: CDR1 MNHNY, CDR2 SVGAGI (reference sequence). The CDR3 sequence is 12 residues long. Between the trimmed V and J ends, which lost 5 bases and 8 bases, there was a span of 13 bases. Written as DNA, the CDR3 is TGTGCCAGCAGTCCCCAGGGGATGAAGCAGTACTTC. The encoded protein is CASSPQGMKQYF.

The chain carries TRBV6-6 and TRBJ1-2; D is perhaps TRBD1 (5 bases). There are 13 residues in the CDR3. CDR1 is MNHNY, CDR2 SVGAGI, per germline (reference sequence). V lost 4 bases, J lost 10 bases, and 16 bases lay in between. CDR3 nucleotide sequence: TGTGCCAGCAGTTCCAGGGAGGATTGGGACTACACCTTC. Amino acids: CASSSREDWDYTF.

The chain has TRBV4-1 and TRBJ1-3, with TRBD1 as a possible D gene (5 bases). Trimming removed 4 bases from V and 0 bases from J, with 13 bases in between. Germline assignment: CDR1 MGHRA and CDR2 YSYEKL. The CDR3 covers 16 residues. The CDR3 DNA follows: TGCGCCAGCAGCCCCGGGACCGTGAGCTCTGGAAACACCATATATTTT. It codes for CASSPGTVSSGNTIYF.

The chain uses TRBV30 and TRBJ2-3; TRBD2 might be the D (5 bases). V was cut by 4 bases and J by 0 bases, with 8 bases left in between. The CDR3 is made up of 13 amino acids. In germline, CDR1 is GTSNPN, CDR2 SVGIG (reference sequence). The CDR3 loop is CAWNRGSTDTQYF. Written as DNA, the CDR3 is TGTGCCTGGAATCGGGGAAGCACAGATACGCAGTATTTT.

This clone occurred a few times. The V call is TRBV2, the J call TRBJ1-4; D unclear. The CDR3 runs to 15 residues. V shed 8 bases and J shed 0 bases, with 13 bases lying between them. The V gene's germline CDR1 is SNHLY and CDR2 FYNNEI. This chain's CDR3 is CASLSDGATNEKLFF. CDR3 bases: TGTGCCAGCCTTTCTGATGGTGCAACTAATGAAAAACTGTTTTTT.

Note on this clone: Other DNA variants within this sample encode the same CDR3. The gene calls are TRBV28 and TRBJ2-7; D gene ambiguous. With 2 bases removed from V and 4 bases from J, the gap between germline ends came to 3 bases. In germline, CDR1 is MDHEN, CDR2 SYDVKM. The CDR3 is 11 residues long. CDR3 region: CASSLRYEQYF. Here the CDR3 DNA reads TGTGCCAGCAGTTTAAGATACGAGCAGTACTTC.

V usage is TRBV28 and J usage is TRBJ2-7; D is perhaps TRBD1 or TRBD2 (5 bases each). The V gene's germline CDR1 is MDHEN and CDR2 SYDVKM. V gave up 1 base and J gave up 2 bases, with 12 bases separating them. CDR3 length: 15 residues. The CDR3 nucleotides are TGTGCCAGCAGTTTATCGGGACCTACAGCCTACGAGCAGTACTTC. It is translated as CASSLSGPTAYEQYF.

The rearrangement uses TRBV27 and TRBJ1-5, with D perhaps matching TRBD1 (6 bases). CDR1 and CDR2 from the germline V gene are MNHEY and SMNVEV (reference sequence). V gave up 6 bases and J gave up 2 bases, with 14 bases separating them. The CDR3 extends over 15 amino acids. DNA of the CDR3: TGTGCCAGCAGAACCGGGGGGGCTGGCAATCAGCCCCAGCATTTT. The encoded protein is CASRTGGAGNQPQHF.

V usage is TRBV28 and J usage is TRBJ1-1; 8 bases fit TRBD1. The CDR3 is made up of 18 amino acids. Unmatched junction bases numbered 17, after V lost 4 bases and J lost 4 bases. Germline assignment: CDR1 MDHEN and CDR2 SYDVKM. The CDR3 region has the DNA TGTGCCAGCAGTTCAGGGGACAGGTCATCGAAAGGTGGCACTGAAGCTTTCTTT. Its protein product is CASSSGDRSSKGGTEAFF.

This chain's CDR3 is CASSILDVYGYTF. DNA for the CDR3: TGTGCCAGCAGTATACTTGACGTATATGGCTACACCTTC. This chain joins TRBV6-5 and TRBJ1-2; D gene unclear. The germline V gene encodes CDR1 MNHEY and CDR2 SVGAGI. The V gene lost 5 bases and the J gene lost 5 bases, with 12 bases spanning the gap. There are 13 residues in the CDR3.

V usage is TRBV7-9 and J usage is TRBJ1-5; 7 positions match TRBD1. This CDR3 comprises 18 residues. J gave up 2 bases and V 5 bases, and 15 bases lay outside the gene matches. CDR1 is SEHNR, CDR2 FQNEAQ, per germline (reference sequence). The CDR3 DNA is TGTGCCAGCAGCCACCCCTTAGGGGGGGGGACAGGCAATCAGCCCCAGCATTTT. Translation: CASSHPLGGGTGNQPQHF.

The CDR3 region is CASSLEPLGTQYF. For the CDR3, the DNA is TGTGCCAGCAGCCTCGAGCCTCTGGGGACCCAGTACTTC. The chain uses TRBV11-3 and TRBJ2-5; unclear D gene. There are 13 residues in the CDR3. CDR1 and CDR2 (germline): SGHNT, YENEEA. V was pared by 5 bases and J by 7 bases, with 14 bases between.

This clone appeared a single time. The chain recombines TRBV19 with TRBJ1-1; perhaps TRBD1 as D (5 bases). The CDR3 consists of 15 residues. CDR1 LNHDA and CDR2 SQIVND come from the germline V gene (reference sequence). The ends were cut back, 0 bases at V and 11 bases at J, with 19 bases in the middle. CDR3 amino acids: CASSIEGHGRREAFF. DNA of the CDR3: TGTGCCAGTAGTATAGAGGGGCACGGACGGCGTGAGGCTTTCTTT. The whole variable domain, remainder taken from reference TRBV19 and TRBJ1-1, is DGGITQSPKYLFRKEGQNVTLSCEQNLNHDAMYWYRQDPGQGLRLIYYSQIVNDFQKGDIAEGYSVSREKKESFPLTVTSAQKNPTAFYLCASSIEGHGRREAFFGQGTRLTVV.

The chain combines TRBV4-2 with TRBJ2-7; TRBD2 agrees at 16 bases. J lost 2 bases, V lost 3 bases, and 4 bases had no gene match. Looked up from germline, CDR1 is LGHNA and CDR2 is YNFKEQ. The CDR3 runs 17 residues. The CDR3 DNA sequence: TGTGCCAGCAGCCAGTCGGGACTAGCGGGAGGGCCCTACGAGCAGTACTTC. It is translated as CASSQSGLAGGPYEQYF.

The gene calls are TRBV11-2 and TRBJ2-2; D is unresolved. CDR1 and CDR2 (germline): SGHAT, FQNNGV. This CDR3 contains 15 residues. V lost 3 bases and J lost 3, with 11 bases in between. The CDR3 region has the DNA TGTGCCAGCAGCTTGCTGTCCCCTTACACCGGGGAGCTGTTTTTT. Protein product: CASSLLSPYTGELFF.

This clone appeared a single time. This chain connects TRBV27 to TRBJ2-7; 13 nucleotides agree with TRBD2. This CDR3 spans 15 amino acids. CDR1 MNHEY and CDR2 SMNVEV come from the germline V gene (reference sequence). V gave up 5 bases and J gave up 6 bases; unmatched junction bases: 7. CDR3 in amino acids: CASSRRTSGSSEQYF. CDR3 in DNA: TGTGCCAGCAGTCGCCGGACTAGCGGGAGTTCCGAGCAGTACTTC.

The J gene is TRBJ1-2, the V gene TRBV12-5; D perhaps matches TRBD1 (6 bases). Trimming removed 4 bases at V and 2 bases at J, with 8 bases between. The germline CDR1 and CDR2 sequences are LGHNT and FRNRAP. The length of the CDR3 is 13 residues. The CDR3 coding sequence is TGTGCTAGTGGTTCCGGACAGAACTATGGCTACACCTTC. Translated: CASGSGQNYGYTF.

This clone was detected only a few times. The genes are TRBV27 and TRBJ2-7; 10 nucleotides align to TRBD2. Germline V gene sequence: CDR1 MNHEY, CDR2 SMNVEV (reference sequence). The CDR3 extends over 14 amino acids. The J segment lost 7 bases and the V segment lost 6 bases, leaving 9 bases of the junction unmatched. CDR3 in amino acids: CASRILAGTSEQYF. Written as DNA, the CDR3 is TGTGCCAGCAGAATACTAGCGGGGACCTCAGAGCAGTACTTC.

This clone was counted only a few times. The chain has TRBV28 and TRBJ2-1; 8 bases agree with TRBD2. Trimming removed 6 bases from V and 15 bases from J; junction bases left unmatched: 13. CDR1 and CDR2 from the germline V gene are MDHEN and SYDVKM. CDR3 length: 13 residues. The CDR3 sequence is CASSLPSGFVPFF. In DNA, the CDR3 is TGTGCCAGCAGCTTACCTAGCGGGTTTGTTCCGTTCTTC. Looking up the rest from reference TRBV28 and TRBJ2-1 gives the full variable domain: DVKVTQSSRYLVKRTGEKVFLECVQDMDHENMFWYRQDPGLGLRLIYFSYDVKMKEKGDIPEGYSVSREKKERFSLILESASTNQTSMYLCASSLPSGFVPFFGPGTRLTVL.